What follows is one TCR beta chain and its context. These data originate in a study of cytomegalovirus exposure and HLA in healthy donors. Across the study: Earlier work reported some 110 million unique TCR beta sequences from about 200 million T cells. The early release's HLA-typed donors yielded roughly 85 million unique TCRs.

CDR1 and CDR2 (germline): ENHRY, SYGVKD. This CDR3 has 13 amino acids. With 3 bases removed from V and 0 bases from J, the gap between germline ends came to 3 bases. The PCR was carried out with 60 Vbeta primers and 13 Jbeta primers. The repertoire was sequenced with immunoSEQ multiplex PCR; TCRdb's copy has only in-frame clones and lacks some. The sample's table shows 100,000 to 150,000 clones. The chain couples TRBV10-3 to TRBJ2-1; D gene ambiguous. The material sequenced was PBMCs. The TCR sequence derives from a middle-aged woman in good health and CMV-seropositive. CDR3 in DNA: TGTGCCATCAGTGACAGCTCCTACAATGAGCAGTTCTTC. It translates to CAISDSSYNEQFF.